Here is one T cell receptor beta chain with its context. Antigen unknown. This sample is part of a study of cytomegalovirus exposure and HLA in healthy donors. The CDR3 has 13 residues. Trimming took off 7 bases at V and 4 bases at J, with 13 bases between the two ends. Germline loops: CDR1 MDHEN, CDR2 SYDVKM. Each of the donors was a healthy bone marrow donor. PCR primers comprised 60 Vbeta and 13 Jbeta primers. The data were produced by immunoSEQ multiplex PCR, yet TCRdb's version contains in-frame clones alone and is incomplete. The sample has approximately 90,000 clones, approximately 80% seen once; the top ten hold roughly 3.2%. The study, taken as a whole, reports: There were a few CMV-associated chains whose specificity for CMV antigens was confirmed in vitro. In an earlier analysis, most TCR beta V segments were productive about 87% or about 30% of the time.

The genes are TRBV28 and TRBJ1-2; D is perhaps TRBD1 (6 bases). The receptor was isolated from a man aged 35 to 55 in good health and CMV-seronegative. The sample taken for sequencing was PBMCs. CDR3 protein: CASKGGGLYGYTF. The CDR3 bases are TGTGCCAGCAAGGGCGGGGGCCTCTATGGCTACACCTTC.